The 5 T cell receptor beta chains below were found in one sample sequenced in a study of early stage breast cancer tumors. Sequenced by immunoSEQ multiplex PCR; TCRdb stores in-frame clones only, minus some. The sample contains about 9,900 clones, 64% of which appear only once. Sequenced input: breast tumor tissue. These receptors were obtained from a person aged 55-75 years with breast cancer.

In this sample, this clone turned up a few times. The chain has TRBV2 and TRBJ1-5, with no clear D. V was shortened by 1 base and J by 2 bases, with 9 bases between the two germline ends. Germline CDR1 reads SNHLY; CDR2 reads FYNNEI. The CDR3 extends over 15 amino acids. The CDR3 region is CASSEGLRGNQPQHF. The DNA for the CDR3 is TGTGCCAGCAGTGAAGGTCTGCGGGGCAATCAGCCCCAGCATTTT.

CDR3 in DNA: TGTGCCAGCAGCGACCGGACTAGCGGGAGCGGTTTCTTCGATGAGCAGTTCTTC. It codes for CASSDRTSGSGFFDEQFF. The J gene is TRBJ2-1, the V gene TRBV11-1; 13 positions agree with TRBD2. CDR1 is SGHAT and CDR2 is FQDESV in the germline V gene (reference sequence). Unmatched junction bases numbered 15, after V lost 5 bases and J lost 8 bases. The CDR3 consists of 18 residues.

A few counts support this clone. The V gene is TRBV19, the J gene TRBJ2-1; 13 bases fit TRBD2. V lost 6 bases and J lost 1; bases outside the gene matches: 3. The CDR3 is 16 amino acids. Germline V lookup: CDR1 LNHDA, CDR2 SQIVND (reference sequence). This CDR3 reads CASSLLAGGSYNEQFF. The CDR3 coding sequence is TGTGCCAGTAGCCTACTAGCGGGAGGGTCCTACAATGAGCAGTTCTTC.

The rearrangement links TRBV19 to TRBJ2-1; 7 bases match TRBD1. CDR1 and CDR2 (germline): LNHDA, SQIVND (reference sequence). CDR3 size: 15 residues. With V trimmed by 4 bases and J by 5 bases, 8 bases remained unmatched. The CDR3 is CASSRGQARDNEQFF. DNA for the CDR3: TGTGCCAGTAGTAGAGGACAGGCCAGAGACAATGAGCAGTTCTTC.

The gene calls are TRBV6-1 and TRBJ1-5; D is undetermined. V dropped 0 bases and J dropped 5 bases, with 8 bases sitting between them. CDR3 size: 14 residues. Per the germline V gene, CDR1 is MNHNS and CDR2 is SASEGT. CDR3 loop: CASSEAPRDQPQHF. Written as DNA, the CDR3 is TGTGCCAGCAGTGAAGCGCCTCGAGATCAGCCCCAGCATTTT.